Below, 15 T cell receptor beta chains from the same sample are listed, as sequenced in a study of CD8 T cells in ankylosing spondylitis. Notes on the study in general: Made up of under ten highly homologous variants, a TCR beta motif appeared characteristic of ankylosing spondylitis blood.

The antigens for these receptors are not known. TCRdb re-analysed the 5' RACE reads in MiXCR, keeping a single row per CDR3 protein. The table lists around 430,000 distinct CDR3 sequences, approximately 17% of them singletons, with over 0.9% in the top ten. The material sequenced was blood, either unsorted or a sorted T cell fraction (not recorded which). All receptors derive from a male donor with ankylosing spondylitis.

This clonotype was recorded at least ten times. V usage is TRBV20-1 and J usage is TRBJ2-5; D unresolved. The germline CDR1 and CDR2 sequences are DFQATT and SNEGSKA (reference sequence). V shed 0 bases and J shed 5 bases, with 4 bases lying between them. This CDR3 region has 11 residues. CDR3 residues: CSARDVETQYF. DNA for the CDR3: TGCAGTGCTAGAGACGTGGAGACCCAGTACTTC.

The chain employs TRBV6-1 and TRBJ2-1; 8 nucleotides align to TRBD2. CDR3 length: 16 amino acids. Germline-derived CDR1 and CDR2 are MNHNS and SASEGT. J lost 5 bases, V lost 0 bases, and 6 bases had no gene match. Written as DNA, the CDR3 is TGTGCCAGCAGTGAAGCGTTCGGGGGGGCGAACAATGAGCAGTTCTTC. Amino acids: CASSEAFGGANNEQFF.

This clonotype was recorded a few times. The chain recombines TRBV6-1 with TRBJ2-4; unclear D gene. In germline, CDR1 is MNHNS, CDR2 SASEGT. The CDR3 spans 16 residues. V gave up 8 bases and J gave up 0 bases, with 17 bases separating them. The DNA of the CDR3 is TGTGCCAGCGAGCAGCAGCAGAGAGTAGCCAAAAACATTCAGTACTTC. Translated: CASEQQQRVAKNIQYF.

This clonotype was observed a handful of times. The V and J genes are TRBV28 and TRBJ1-1, with D maybe TRBD1 (6 bases). Germline CDR1 is MDHEN and CDR2 is SYDVKM. The CDR3 sequence is 15 residues long. Trimming removed 5 bases from V and 3 bases from J, with 16 bases in between. CDR3 in amino acids: CASSPGGAGDTEAFF. The CDR3 DNA reads as TGTGCCAGCAGTCCGGGCGGCGCAGGGGACACTGAAGCTTTCTTT.

The chain uses TRBV30 and TRBJ1-1; D unclear. V was pared by 5 bases and J by 0 bases, with 16 bases between. From germline, CDR1 is GTSNPN and CDR2 SVGIG (reference sequence). The CDR3 length is 15 residues. DNA of the CDR3: TGTGCCTGGCGTGGCGGCGACCGAATGAACACTGAAGCTTTCTTT. Encoded protein: CAWRGGDRMNTEAFF.

The chain combines TRBV20-1 with TRBJ2-1, with 13 bases that match TRBD2. Germline V gene lookup returns CDR1 DFQATT and CDR2 SNEGSKA (reference sequence). V lost 5 bases and J lost 4; bases outside the gene matches: 5. The CDR3 totals 15 residues. The CDR3 nucleotides read TGCAGTGCTCCCGGGACTAGCGGGACGTACAATGAGCAGTTCTTC. This translates into CSAPGTSGTYNEQFF.

The chain recombines TRBV20-1 with TRBJ2-7, with 10 bases identical to TRBD1. The trim removed 0 bases at V and 5 bases at J, leaving 4 bases unmatched. Germline V CDR1 and CDR2: DFQATT, SNEGSKA (reference sequence). The length of the CDR3 is 14 residues. Here the CDR3 reads CSARDRQGADEQYF. The CDR3 DNA sequence: TGCAGTGCTAGAGACCGACAGGGGGCCGACGAGCAGTACTTC.

This clonotype was recorded at least ten times. V is TRBV12-3 or TRBV12-4 and J is TRBJ1-1; 8 bases align to TRBD1. J lost 3 bases, V lost 6 bases, and 12 bases had no gene match. CDR3 length: 16 amino acids. The CDR3 loop reads CASSPDRGGGDTEAFF. Here the CDR3 DNA reads TGTGCCAGCAGCCCCGACAGGGGCGGTGGGGACACTGAAGCTTTCTTT.

This clonotype was observed a few times. CDR3 residues: CASSLQRQNTEAFF. CDR3 coding DNA: TGCGCCAGCAGCTTGCAGCGGCAGAACACTGAAGCTTTCTTT. The chain joins TRBV5-1 to TRBJ1-1; D gene unclear. This CDR3 is 14 amino acids long. Per germline, CDR1 SGHRS and CDR2 YFSETQ. V dropped 1 base and J dropped 1 base, with 8 bases sitting between them. Combining the CDR3 with reference TRBV5-1 and TRBJ1-1 gives the whole variable domain KAGVTQTPRYLIKTRGQQVTLSCSPISGHRSVSWYQQTPGQGLQFLFEYFSETQRNKGNFPGRFSGRQFSNSRSEMNVSTLELGDSALYLCASSLQRQNTEAFFGQGTRLTVV.

The chain joins TRBV24-1 to TRBJ2-3; 16 nucleotides match TRBD2. The germline V gene encodes CDR1 KGHDR and CDR2 SFDVKD. This CDR3 spans 18 amino acids. V was clipped by 3 bases and J by 2 bases; unmatched bases: 4. The CDR3 sequence: CATSDGGLAGGPTDTQYF. CDR3 DNA: TGTGCCACCAGTGATGGGGGACTAGCGGGGGGGCCCACAGATACGCAGTATTTT.

This chain connects TRBV9 to TRBJ2-1; 16 nucleotides agree with TRBD2. The V and J ends lost 2 bases and 8 bases, in that order; junction bases with no gene match: 10. The germline V gene encodes CDR1 SGDLS and CDR2 YYNGEE. This CDR3 contains 18 residues. CDR3 amino acids: CASSVMGTSGRDRDEQFF. CDR3 DNA: TGTGCCAGCAGCGTGATGGGGACTAGCGGGAGGGATAGGGATGAGCAGTTCTTC.

The sample holds a few counts of this clonotype. Written as DNA, the CDR3 is TGTGCCAGCACCTCCAACCGAAGAACTAGGGACTCCCGGGCAGATACGCAGTATTTT. It codes for CASTSNRRTRDSRADTQYF. The rearrangement uses TRBV6-2 or TRBV6-3 and TRBJ2-3, with D perhaps matching TRBD2 (6 bases). This CDR3 spans 19 amino acids. V lost 7 bases, J lost 4 bases, and 30 bases lay in between. The V gene's germline CDR1 is MNHEY and CDR2 SVGEGT.

This clonotype has ten or more counts. V usage is TRBV12-3 or TRBV12-4 and J usage is TRBJ1-2; D unresolved. The CDR3 runs 11 residues. The ends were cut back, 6 bases at V and 5 bases at J, with 7 bases in the middle. CDR3 region: CASSRRYGYTF. CDR3 coding DNA: TGTGCCAGCAGCCGTAGGTATGGCTACACCTTC.

A few counts support this clonotype. The rearrangement links TRBV5-1 to TRBJ2-7, with D unclear. Trimming stripped 3 bases from V and 3 bases from J, with 10 bases between. CDR3 length: 13 residues. CDR1 and CDR2 from the germline V gene are SGHRS and YFSETQ. CDR3 in amino acids: CASSSRSYYEQYF. CDR3 nucleotide sequence: TGCGCCAGCAGCTCCCGTAGTTACTACGAGCAGTACTTC.

This clonotype was picked up a small number of times. The rearrangement uses TRBV18 and TRBJ2-7, with D possibly matching TRBD2 (5 bases). There are 15 residues in the CDR3. Deletions cut 0 bases from V and 2 bases from J, with 11 bases between. Germline V gene lookup returns CDR1 KGHSH and CDR2 LQKENI. The CDR3 loop is CASSPPSSRAYEQYF. In nucleotides, the CDR3 is TGTGCCAGCTCACCACCGTCTAGCCGGGCCTACGAGCAGTACTTC. Full variable domain (outside the CDR3, taken from reference TRBV18 and TRBJ2-7): NAGVMQNPRHLVRRRGQEARLRCSPMKGHSHVYWYRQLPEEGLKFMVYLQKENIIDESGMPKERFSAEFPKEGPSILRIQQVVRGDSAAYFCASSPPSSRAYEQYFGPGTRLTVT.